This TCR beta chain was identified in a study of cytomegalovirus exposure and HLA in healthy donors. Findings and limits, study-wide: The study flagged approximately 180 TCR beta chains as cytomegalovirus-associated. Reports indicated that the classifier achieved high specificity and sensitivity in diagnosing cytomegalovirus status.

Method: immunoSEQ multiplex PCR; TCRdb's copy keeps in-frame clones and lacks some. The data contain about 150,000 clones, 86% of them seen just once; the ten biggest clones take up approximately 2%. With respect to this clone: Antigen unknown.

Trimming cost V 4 bases and J 5 bases, with 23 bases left between them. This CDR3 is 17 amino acids long. Germline-derived CDR1 and CDR2 are SGDLS and YYNGEE. The donors were members of the validation cohort, which comprised about 130 subjects and was separate from the first cohort of several hundred subjects. Sequencing was done on a sample of PBMCs. The TCR was taken from a human donor in good health. The chain employs TRBV9 and TRBJ2-3; a weak D match, TRBD2 (5 bases). DNA for the CDR3: TGTGCCAGCAGCCCAAACCTACTAGATGAAGAACGAGATACGCAGTATTTT. Its translation is CASSPNLLDEERDTQYF.